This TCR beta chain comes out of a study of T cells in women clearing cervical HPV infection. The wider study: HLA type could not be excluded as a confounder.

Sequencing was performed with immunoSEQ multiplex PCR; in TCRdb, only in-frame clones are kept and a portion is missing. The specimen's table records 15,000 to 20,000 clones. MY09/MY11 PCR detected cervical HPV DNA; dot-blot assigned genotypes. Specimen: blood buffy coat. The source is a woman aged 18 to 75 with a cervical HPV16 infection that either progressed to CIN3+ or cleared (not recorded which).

The CDR3 DNA, read in part, is TGTGCCAGCTCACCACAGCAACAGGGGGCCTATGGC. It encodes CASSPQQQGAYG. The complete CDR3 reads CASSPQQQGAYGYTF. The chain joins TRBV18 to TRBJ1-2, with 9 bases matching TRBD1. The read stops 3 residues short of the end of the CDR3; the missing end is completed from the germline J gene. CDR3 length equals 15 residues. Per germline, CDR1 KGHSH and CDR2 LQKENI. J gave up 4 bases and V 1 base, and 4 bases lay outside the gene matches. Drawing the rest from reference TRBV18 and TRBJ1-2, the complete variable domain is NAGVMQNPRHLVRRRGQEARLRCSPMKGHSHVYWYRQLPEEGLKFMVYLQKENIIDESGMPKERFSAEFPKEGPSILRIQQVVRGDSAAYFCASSPQQQGAYGYTFGSGTRLTVV.